This TCR beta chain was retrieved from a study of blood T cells in healthy people across ages (dated by TCRdb to between 2014 and 2016). Background for the entire study: In model experiments, roughly one uniquely barcoded TCR beta cDNA molecule per two T cells was captured by template switching. Age-related changes in TCR beta repertoire diversity were measured in the study by deep sequencing normalized with unique cDNA molecular identifiers. The donors were split into four age groups: young (average around 16 years), middle-aged (nearly 40), aged (approximately 59) and long-lived (approximately 80). To avoid experimental bias, donors of different ages were spread randomly across the sequencing lanes. The study analyzed two additional independent replicas of 1 million unique cDNA reads from the same blood draw for two donors, one aged 18 to 30 and one aged 80 or older.

V loses 0 bases, J loses 3 bases, and the germline ends lie 17 bases apart. The germline V gene supplies CDR1 LGHNA and CDR2 YSLEER. From cysteine to phenylalanine, the CDR3 is 17 amino acids long. Only the CDR3 DNA is retained, 51 bases long and in frame from the first base. This clonotype was found a few times. Its antigen has not been determined. No base-level quality is on record; no much larger clone is a single base apart. Donors were 40 or so systemically healthy Caucasian individuals from Russia aged 6 to 90 years. Each donor gave ten milliliters of peripheral blood, collected into EDTA-treated Vacutainer tubes. Ficoll-Paque density-gradient centrifugation was used to isolate PBMCs, with at least 7 million obtained per sample. Total RNA, at least 5 micrograms per sample, was extracted from PBMCs with Trizol reagent. For every donor, flow cytometry on a PBMC aliquot measured the percentage of naive CD45RAhigh/CD27high T cells.

Here is what the overall study found, with its caveats: Observed TCR beta diversity per million T cells fell roughly linearly with age, and a significant reduction was already apparent by age around 40. Observed TCR beta diversity correlated strongly with the percentage of naive T cells measured by flow cytometry. Because donor CMV infection status was unknown, age-related changes in expanded clonotypes were potentially confounded. Estimates of total diversity based on one million sequenced T cells were considered lower bounds and underestimates. Bulk unsorted PBMC profiling prevented conclusive comparison of naive and antigen-experienced compartments. The long-lived group showed more naive CD4+ T cells, fewer expanded clones and increased TCR diversity than the aged group, suggesting age selection.

The library came from 5' RACE. The reads were generated on an Illumina HiSeq 2500. A second PCR of about 6 to 11 cycles was performed with a sample-barcoded 5' primer and a J-beta primer mix. A template-switch 5' adaptor carrying 12 random nucleotides introduced a unique molecular identifier onto each TCR beta cDNA molecule. At least 2.5 million CDR3-containing paired-end reads were obtained from each sample. The Mint cDNA synthesis kit, primed by a TRBC-specific oligonucleotide, was used to synthesize first-strand cDNA from all RNA. All cDNA was treated with uracil-DNA glycosylase and then went through a first 18-cycle PCR with the universal primers M1SS and BC2_uni_R. Per the authors' processing: Each sample was normalized by randomly selecting 1 million high-quality reads, each carrying a distinct molecular identifier. Reads sharing molecular identifiers were discarded rather than binned into consensus sequences. CDR3 identification, clonotype clustering and error correction used MiTCR with a Q25 quality threshold and the strictest error-elimination algorithm. A nonparametric unseen species model using Euler transformation provided a lower-bound estimate of total TCR beta diversity. TCRdb redid the processing of the public reads, applying fastp at Q25 and MiXCR, and retained in-frame beta chains. Every distinct CDR3 protein forms one entry, paired with its most common genes and DNA. In this record, the V and J calls reflect TCRdb's handling and not the investigators' own analysis. In all, the sample holds around 1,600,000 distinct CDR3 sequences, and approximately 43% of those were seen once. The top ten clonotypes cover about 4% of the sample.

Sequencing was done on a sample of blood. The V and J segments used are TRBV4-3 and TRBJ2-5; TRBD1 might be the D gene, on 5 matching bases. The TCR was taken from a woman under 30 in good health. Read as DNA, the sequence is TGCGCCAGCAGCCAAGACGGTAGGGGCTTATTAAAAGAGACCCAGTACTTC. Its coded protein is CASSQDGRGLLKETQYF.